Described below is a single T cell receptor beta chain sequence and its context. These data belong to a study of glioma-infiltrating T cells after dendritic cell vaccination. The protocol was immunoSEQ multiplex PCR, while the TCRdb copy is restricted to in-frame clones and leaves out a portion. The data hold about 82,000 clones, with roughly 90% observed a single time. The ends were cut back, 5 bases at V and 2 bases at J, with 28 bases in the middle. The CDR3 spans 19 residues. Sequenced here: blood, sampled before dendritic cell vaccination. This chain joins TRBV5-3 and TRBJ1-2, with D perhaps matching TRBD1 (5 bases). TRBV5-3 is marked as an open reading frame, function uncertain. The sequence came from a human donor with glioblastoma. In DNA form, the CDR3 reads TGTGCCAGAAGGTGGGGTGGGGGGTCGAACGATGACACAAACTATGGCTACACCTTC. Its translation is CARRWGGGSNDDTNYGYTF.